The subject of this entry is one T cell receptor (beta chain). Its antigen is undetermined. Template switching created a universal primer site, and the cDNA included unique molecular identifiers. Using its own MiXCR run on the 5' RACE reads, TCRdb lists one record per CDR3 protein. The data hold 1.5 million to 2 million distinct CDR3 sequences, with around 29% observed a single time. Trimming took 0 bases from V and 0 from J; bases not matched to a gene: 4. CDR3 length: 15 residues. Germline V CDR1 and CDR2: DFQATT, SNEGSKA (reference sequence). This entry belongs to a study of identical twins. Study-wide results and limits: Out-of-frame alpha sequences common to twins were enriched for low generation probability.

This receptor was obtained from a newborn girl in good health. Sequencing was carried out using cord blood. The rearrangement links TRBV20-1 to TRBJ1-2; TRBD1 aligns across 7 bases. CDR3 nucleotide sequence: TGCAGTGCTAGAGACCCCGGGACAGCTAACTATGGCTACACCTTC. It specifies CSARDPGTANYGYTF.